A selection of T cell receptor beta chains follows, all from one sample in a study of T-cell memory formation after mild COVID-19. TCRdb re-derived calls from the 5' RACE reads in MiXCR, one entry per CDR3 protein. The profile shows fewer than 700,000 distinct CDR3 sequences, under 20% of them singletons. Material for sequencing was PBMCs or a T cell subset sorted from them (not recorded which). All receptors derive from an adult woman who had mild COVID-19 (a few samples of this study predate the infection). Cell type and time point are not known. The CDR3 runs from the conserved cysteine through the conserved F or W. Fields, in order: J gene, D gene, clone size, V gene, CDR3 protein, CDR3 DNA. D genes are given only for firm matches. Expanded clones get a size class; other rows say once, few or many, or leave the size out.

j_call: TRBJ1-2
d_call: -
clone_size: -
v_call: TRBV7-2
cdr3_aa: CASSPLRVDYGYTF
cdr3_nt: TGTGCCAGCAGCCCTCTAAGGGTGGACTATGGCTACACCTTC

j_call: TRBJ2-3
d_call: TRBD2
clone_size: -
v_call: TRBV18
cdr3_aa: CASSAKALAGDTQYF
cdr3_nt: TGTGCCAGCTCGGCAAAAGCTCTAGCGGGGGATACGCAGTATTTT

j_call: TRBJ1-1
d_call: -
clone_size: -
v_call: TRBV14
cdr3_aa: CASSQVGRLEAFF
cdr3_nt: TGTGCCAGCAGCCAAGTGGGGAGATTAGAAGCTTTCTTT

j_call: TRBJ1-3
d_call: -
clone_size: -
v_call: TRBV5-1
cdr3_aa: CASSLAGTGGNTIYF
cdr3_nt: TGCGCCAGCAGCTTGGCAGGGACGGGAGGAAACACCATATATTTT

j_call: TRBJ2-7
d_call: TRBD2
clone_size: -
v_call: TRBV7-6
cdr3_aa: CASSLLTGTSGSYEQYF
cdr3_nt: TGTGCCAGCAGCTTACTAACCGGGACTAGCGGGAGCTACGAGCAGTACTTC

j_call: TRBJ1-5
d_call: TRBD1
clone_size: few
v_call: TRBV12-3/TRBV12-4
cdr3_aa: CASSLNRGRENQPQHF
cdr3_nt: TGTGCCAGCAGTTTAAATAGGGGGCGGGAAAATCAGCCCCAGCATTTT

j_call: TRBJ2-7
d_call: -
clone_size: -
v_call: TRBV12-3/TRBV12-4
cdr3_aa: CASSWAGGAYEQYF
cdr3_nt: TGTGCCAGCAGTTGGGCCGGGGGTGCCTACGAGCAGTACTTC

j_call: TRBJ1-1
d_call: -
clone_size: -
v_call: TRBV29-1
cdr3_aa: CSVDIGRRNTEAFF
cdr3_nt: TGCAGCGTTGATATAGGGAGACGAAACACTGAAGCTTTCTTT

j_call: TRBJ2-7
d_call: -
clone_size: -
v_call: TRBV7-9
cdr3_aa: CASSNQGHAPYEQYF
cdr3_nt: TGTGCCAGCAGCAATCAGGGACATGCCCCCTACGAGCAGTACTTC

j_call: TRBJ2-7
d_call: TRBD1
clone_size: -
v_call: TRBV19
cdr3_aa: CASSRKTGGMAYEQYF
cdr3_nt: TGTGCCAGTAGTAGAAAGACAGGGGGAATGGCCTACGAGCAGTACTTC

j_call: TRBJ2-1
d_call: TRBD2
clone_size: -
v_call: TRBV19
cdr3_aa: CASSGSPGLALNEQFF
cdr3_nt: TGTGCCAGTAGTGGGAGCCCCGGACTAGCCCTAAATGAGCAGTTCTTC

j_call: TRBJ2-7
d_call: -
clone_size: few
v_call: TRBV20-1
cdr3_aa: CSASKGYEQYF
cdr3_nt: TGCAGTGCTAGCAAGGGCTACGAGCAGTACTTC

j_call: TRBJ2-5
d_call: -
clone_size: -
v_call: TRBV3-1
cdr3_aa: CASSSGEGETQYF
cdr3_nt: TGTGCCAGCAGCTCGGGAGAGGGAGAGACCCAGTACTTC

j_call: TRBJ1-6
d_call: TRBD1
clone_size: -
v_call: TRBV5-1
cdr3_aa: CASSLGRDSDLHF
cdr3_nt: TGCGCCAGCAGCTTGGGCCGGGACAGCGATCTCCACTTT

j_call: TRBJ2-7
d_call: TRBD1
clone_size: many
v_call: TRBV7-6
cdr3_aa: CASSSGTGGSSYEQYF
cdr3_nt: TGTGCCAGCAGCTCCGGGACAGGGGGTAGCTCCTACGAGCAGTACTTC

j_call: TRBJ2-3
d_call: TRBD2
clone_size: few
v_call: TRBV12-3/TRBV12-4
cdr3_aa: CASRVSGDTQYF
cdr3_nt: TGTGCCAGCCGTGTTAGCGGGGATACGCAGTATTTT

j_call: TRBJ2-7
d_call: TRBD2
clone_size: -
v_call: TRBV4-1
cdr3_aa: CASSQEALAIPYEQYF
cdr3_nt: TGCGCCAGCAGCCAAGAGGCACTAGCGATACCCTACGAGCAGTACTTC

j_call: TRBJ2-3
d_call: TRBD1
clone_size: -
v_call: TRBV24-1
cdr3_aa: CATSVLQGTADTQYF
cdr3_nt: TGTGCCACCAGTGTTCTACAGGGGACAGCAGATACGCAGTATTTT

j_call: TRBJ1-2
d_call: -
clone_size: few
v_call: TRBV5-4
cdr3_aa: CASSSASALDGGGYTF
cdr3_nt: TGTGCCAGCAGCTCCGCCAGTGCCCTTGACGGTGGTGGCTACACCTTC

j_call: TRBJ2-1
d_call: -
clone_size: many
v_call: TRBV5-1
cdr3_aa: CASSLSAGIASEQFF
cdr3_nt: TGCGCCAGCAGCTTGTCGGCGGGAATCGCAAGTGAGCAGTTCTTC

j_call: TRBJ2-3
d_call: -
clone_size: -
v_call: TRBV20-1
cdr3_aa: CSATRTDTQYF
cdr3_nt: TGCAGTGCCACGCGGACAGATACGCAGTATTTT

j_call: TRBJ2-5
d_call: -
clone_size: few
v_call: TRBV24-1
cdr3_aa: CATSDFMETQYF
cdr3_nt: TGTGCCACCAGTGATTTTATGGAGACCCAGTACTTC

j_call: TRBJ2-5
d_call: TRBD2
clone_size: -
v_call: TRBV7-2
cdr3_aa: CASSRRGGVLAGGSETQYF
cdr3_nt: TGTGCCAGCAGCCGACGGGGGGGGGTGCTAGCGGGAGGGTCAGAGACCCAGTACTTC

j_call: TRBJ2-5
d_call: -
clone_size: few
v_call: TRBV6-5
cdr3_aa: CASSYAAQETQYF
cdr3_nt: TGTGCCAGCAGTTACGCAGCCCAAGAGACCCAGTACTTC

j_call: TRBJ2-5
d_call: TRBD2
clone_size: few
v_call: TRBV6-1
cdr3_aa: CASSTSSRTSGRQTQYF
cdr3_nt: TGTGCCAGCAGTACATCCTCTAGGACTAGCGGGAGGCAGACCCAGTACTTC

j_call: TRBJ2-2
d_call: TRBD1
clone_size: -
v_call: TRBV7-9
cdr3_aa: CASSTGQGYTGELFF
cdr3_nt: TGTGCCAGCAGCACGGGACAGGGATACACCGGGGAGCTGTTTTTT

j_call: TRBJ2-3
d_call: -
clone_size: -
v_call: TRBV5-6
cdr3_aa: CASSLTTGGTDTQYF
cdr3_nt: TGTGCCAGCAGCTTGACTACGGGAGGCACAGATACGCAGTATTTT

j_call: TRBJ1-5
d_call: TRBD1
clone_size: -
v_call: TRBV7-8
cdr3_aa: CASNHAGGNNQPQHF
cdr3_nt: TGTGCCAGCAACCACGCAGGGGGTAACAATCAGCCCCAGCATTTT

j_call: TRBJ2-2
d_call: -
clone_size: -
v_call: TRBV7-6
cdr3_aa: CASSLSLRGTNTGELFF
cdr3_nt: TGTGCCAGCAGCTTATCTCTACGGGGGACCAACACCGGGGAGCTGTTTTTT

j_call: TRBJ2-5
d_call: TRBD2
clone_size: -
v_call: TRBV2
cdr3_aa: CATLPGTSGTETQYF
cdr3_nt: TGTGCCACACTCCCCGGGACTAGCGGGACGGAGACCCAGTACTTC

j_call: TRBJ1-1
d_call: TRBD1
clone_size: few
v_call: TRBV2
cdr3_aa: CASSELQGGRTEAFF
cdr3_nt: TGTGCCAGCAGTGAACTTCAGGGGGGTCGTACTGAAGCTTTCTTT

j_call: TRBJ1-2
d_call: -
clone_size: -
v_call: TRBV7-2
cdr3_aa: CASSLGVRIGYTF
cdr3_nt: TGTGCCAGCAGCTTGGGGGTGAGGATAGGCTACACCTTC

j_call: TRBJ2-2
d_call: TRBD2
clone_size: -
v_call: TRBV30
cdr3_aa: CAWSAQRGASGELFF
cdr3_nt: TGTGCCTGGAGTGCCCAGCGGGGGGCTTCCGGGGAGCTGTTTTTT

j_call: TRBJ2-3
d_call: -
clone_size: -
v_call: TRBV7-2
cdr3_aa: CASSLAGAASTDTQYF
cdr3_nt: TGTGCCAGCAGCTTAGCGGGGGCGGCTAGCACAGATACGCAGTATTTT

j_call: TRBJ1-1
d_call: TRBD1
clone_size: -
v_call: TRBV2
cdr3_aa: CASSEEPGQGSEAFF
cdr3_nt: TGTGCCAGCAGTGAAGAACCGGGACAGGGTTCGGAAGCTTTCTTT

j_call: TRBJ2-7
d_call: TRBD1
clone_size: few
v_call: TRBV19
cdr3_aa: CASGQGLLGAYEQYF
cdr3_nt: TGTGCCAGTGGACAGGGGCTCCTAGGGGCCTACGAGCAGTACTTC

j_call: TRBJ2-1
d_call: -
clone_size: few
v_call: TRBV18
cdr3_aa: CASSPPEGAPSYNEQFF
cdr3_nt: TGTGCCAGCTCACCACCGGAGGGGGCCCCATCCTACAATGAGCAGTTCTTC

j_call: TRBJ2-5
d_call: -
clone_size: -
v_call: TRBV30
cdr3_aa: CAWGLDGETQYF
cdr3_nt: TGTGCCTGGGGATTAGATGGAGAGACCCAGTACTTC

j_call: TRBJ2-3
d_call: -
clone_size: few
v_call: TRBV7-2
cdr3_aa: CASSSGLLPDTQYF
cdr3_nt: TGTGCCAGCAGCTCAGGACTCCTCCCGGATACGCAGTATTTT

j_call: TRBJ2-7
d_call: -
clone_size: -
v_call: TRBV28
cdr3_aa: CASSSTGRGIYEQYF
cdr3_nt: TGTGCCAGCAGTTCGACAGGGAGGGGAATTTACGAGCAGTACTTC

j_call: TRBJ2-1
d_call: TRBD1
clone_size: few
v_call: TRBV2
cdr3_aa: CASSELMDRDNEQFF
cdr3_nt: TGTGCCAGCAGTGAATTGATGGACAGGGACAATGAGCAGTTCTTC

j_call: TRBJ1-2
d_call: -
clone_size: few
v_call: TRBV27
cdr3_aa: CASSLSRGVGYGYTF
cdr3_nt: TGTGCCAGCAGTTTATCGCGGGGTGTCGGCTATGGCTACACCTTC

j_call: TRBJ2-3
d_call: -
clone_size: -
v_call: TRBV6-6
cdr3_aa: CASSFRGLDTQYF
cdr3_nt: TGTGCCAGCAGTTTTAGAGGTTTAGACACGCAGTATTTT

j_call: TRBJ1-1
d_call: TRBD1
clone_size: -
v_call: TRBV9
cdr3_aa: CASSVLHTGETEAFF
cdr3_nt: TGTGCCAGCAGCGTACTTCATACAGGGGAGACTGAAGCTTTCTTT

j_call: TRBJ1-5
d_call: -
clone_size: -
v_call: TRBV6-2/TRBV6-3
cdr3_aa: CASSWWTAGNQPQHF
cdr3_nt: TGTGCCAGCAGTTGGTGGACAGCGGGCAATCAGCCCCAGCATTTT

j_call: TRBJ2-3
d_call: -
clone_size: -
v_call: TRBV5-1
cdr3_aa: CASSLQGWGTDTQYF
cdr3_nt: TGCGCCAGCAGCTTACAGGGATGGGGCACAGATACGCAGTATTTT

j_call: TRBJ1-2
d_call: -
clone_size: -
v_call: TRBV12-3/TRBV12-4
cdr3_aa: CASSLQASHYGYTF
cdr3_nt: TGTGCCAGCAGTTTACAGGCCTCTCACTATGGCTACACCTTC

j_call: TRBJ1-2
d_call: -
clone_size: -
v_call: TRBV30
cdr3_aa: CAEQQGSYGYTF
cdr3_nt: TGTGCTGAACAGCAGGGAAGCTATGGCTACACCTTC

j_call: TRBJ2-1
d_call: TRBD2
clone_size: many
v_call: TRBV24-1
cdr3_aa: CATQGLAGKNEQFF
cdr3_nt: TGTGCCACTCAGGGACTAGCGGGAAAGAATGAGCAGTTCTTC

j_call: TRBJ1-3
d_call: -
clone_size: few
v_call: TRBV27
cdr3_aa: CASMGRGNTIYF
cdr3_nt: TGTGCCAGCATGGGAAGGGGAAACACCATATATTTT

j_call: TRBJ2-6
d_call: TRBD1
clone_size: few
v_call: TRBV28
cdr3_aa: CASSLLWDRGRSSGANVLTF
cdr3_nt: TGTGCCAGCAGTTTATTATGGGACAGGGGTCGGAGCTCTGGGGCCAACGTCCTGACTTTC

j_call: TRBJ2-1
d_call: TRBD1
clone_size: -
v_call: TRBV2
cdr3_aa: CASSSPRDRAANEQFF
cdr3_nt: TGTGCCAGCAGCTCACCGCGGGACAGGGCCGCGAATGAGCAGTTCTTC

j_call: TRBJ2-4
d_call: TRBD1
clone_size: few
v_call: TRBV2
cdr3_aa: CASSDRGLAKNIQYF
cdr3_nt: TGTGCCAGCAGTGACAGGGGGTTAGCCAAAAACATTCAGTACTTC

j_call: TRBJ2-3
d_call: -
clone_size: -
v_call: TRBV5-1
cdr3_aa: CASSPGHGTDTQYF
cdr3_nt: TGCGCCAGCTCCCCGGGACATGGCACAGATACGCAGTATTTT

j_call: TRBJ2-3
d_call: TRBD2
clone_size: -
v_call: TRBV4-1
cdr3_aa: CASSTGSGGSLTDTQYF
cdr3_nt: TGCGCCAGCAGTACCGGCAGCGGGGGGAGTTTGACAGATACGCAGTATTTT